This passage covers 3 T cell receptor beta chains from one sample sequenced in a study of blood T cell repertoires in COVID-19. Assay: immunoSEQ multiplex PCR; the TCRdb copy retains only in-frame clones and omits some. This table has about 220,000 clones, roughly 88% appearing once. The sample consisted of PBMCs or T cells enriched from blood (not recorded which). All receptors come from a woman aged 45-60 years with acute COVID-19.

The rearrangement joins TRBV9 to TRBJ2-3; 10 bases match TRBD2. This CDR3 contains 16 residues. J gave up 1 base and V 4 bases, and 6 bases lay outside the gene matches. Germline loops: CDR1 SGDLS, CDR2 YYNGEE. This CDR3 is CASSLLAGSRTDTQYF. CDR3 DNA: TGTGCCAGCAGCCTACTAGCGGGAAGTCGCACAGATACGCAGTATTTT.

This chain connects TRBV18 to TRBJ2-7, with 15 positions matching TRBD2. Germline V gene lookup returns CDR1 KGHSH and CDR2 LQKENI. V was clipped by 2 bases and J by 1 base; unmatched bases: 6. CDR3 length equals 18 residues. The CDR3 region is CASSPAGLAGGASYEQYF. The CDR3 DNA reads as TGTGCCAGCTCACCAGCGGGACTAGCGGGGGGCGCGTCCTACGAGCAGTACTTC.

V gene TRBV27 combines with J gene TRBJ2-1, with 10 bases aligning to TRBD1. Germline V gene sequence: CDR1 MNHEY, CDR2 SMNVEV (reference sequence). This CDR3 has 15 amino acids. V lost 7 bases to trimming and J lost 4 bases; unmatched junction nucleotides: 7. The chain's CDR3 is CASKTGTGEYNEQFF. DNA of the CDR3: TGTGCCAGCAAGACCGGGACAGGGGAATACAATGAGCAGTTCTTC.